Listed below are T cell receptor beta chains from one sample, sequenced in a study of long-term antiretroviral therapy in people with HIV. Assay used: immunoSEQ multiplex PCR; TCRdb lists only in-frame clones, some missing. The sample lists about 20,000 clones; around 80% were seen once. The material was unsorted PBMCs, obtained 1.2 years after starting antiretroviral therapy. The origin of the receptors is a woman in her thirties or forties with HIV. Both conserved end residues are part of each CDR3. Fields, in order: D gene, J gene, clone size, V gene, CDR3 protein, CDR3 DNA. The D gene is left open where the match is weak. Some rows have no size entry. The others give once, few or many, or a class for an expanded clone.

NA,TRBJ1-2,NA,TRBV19,CASSWTEPLSYGYTF,TGTGCCAGTAGCTGGACAGAACCCTTAAGCTATGGCTACACCTTC
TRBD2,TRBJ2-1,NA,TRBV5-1,CASSPGGGALSYNEQFF,TGCGCCAGCAGCCCCGGCGGGGGAGCTCTGTCCTACAATGAGCAGTTCTTC
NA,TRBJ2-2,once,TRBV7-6,CASSWGGPVGGELFF,TGTGCCAGCAGCTGGGGCGGTCCCGTAGGCGGGGAGCTGTTTTTT
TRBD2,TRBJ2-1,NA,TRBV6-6,CASSYSGAGDNEQFF,TGTGCCAGCAGTTACTCAGGAGCGGGAGACAATGAGCAGTTCTTC
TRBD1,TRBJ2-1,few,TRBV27,CATQDRDSWMYEQFF,TGTGCCACCCAGGATCGGGACAGTTGGATGTATGAGCAGTTCTTC
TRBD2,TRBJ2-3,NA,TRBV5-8,CASSSLAGTGQYF,TGTGCCAGCAGCTCCTTAGCGGGAACGGGGCAGTATTTT
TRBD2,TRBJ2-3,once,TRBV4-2,CASSQETAGLKDTQYF,TGTGCCAGCAGCCAAGAAACGGCGGGACTAAAGGATACGCAGTATTTT
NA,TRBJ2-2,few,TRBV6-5,CASCSGATGELFF,TGTGCCAGCTGTTCAGGGGCTACCGGGGAGCTGTTTTTT
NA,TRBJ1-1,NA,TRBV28,CASSLWQNTEAFF,TGTGCCAGCAGTTTATGGCAGAACACTGAAGCTTTCTTT
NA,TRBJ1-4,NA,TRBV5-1,CASSLGDSNREKLFF,TGCGCCAGCAGCTTGGGGGACTCTAATAGAGAAAAACTGTTTTTT
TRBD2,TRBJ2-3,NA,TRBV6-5,CASSYSLAGGMDTQYF,TGTGCCAGCAGTTACTCCCTGGCGGGAGGAATGGATACGCAGTATTTT
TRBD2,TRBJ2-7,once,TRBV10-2,CASRGRPGLAGESSYEQYF,TGCGCCAGCCGGGGGAGACCCGGACTAGCGGGAGAAAGCTCCTACGAGCAGTACTTC
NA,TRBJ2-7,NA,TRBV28,CASSLGGTGQYEQYF,TGTGCCAGCAGTTTGGGGGGTACGGGGCAATACGAGCAGTACTTC
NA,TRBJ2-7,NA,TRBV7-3,CASSLHGGSGTYEQYF,TGTGCCAGCAGCTTACATGGCGGTAGCGGAACCTACGAGCAGTACTTC
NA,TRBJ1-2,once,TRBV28,CASSRHRAHYGYTF,TGTGCCAGCAGCCGTCATAGGGCGCACTATGGCTACACCTTC
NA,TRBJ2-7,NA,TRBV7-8,CASNHGQNYEQYF,TGTGCCAGCAATCATGGGCAGAACTACGAGCAGTACTTC
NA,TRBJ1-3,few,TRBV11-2,CASSLVGNTIYF,TGTGCCAGCAGCTTAGTTGGAAACACCATATATTTT
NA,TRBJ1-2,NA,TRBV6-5,CASSSTDRPNYGYTF,TGTGCCAGCAGTTCCACGGACAGACCTAACTATGGCTACACCTTC
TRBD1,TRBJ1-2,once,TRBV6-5,CASSSGGGGYTF,TGTGCCAGCAGTTCAGGGGGAGGGGGCTACACCTTC
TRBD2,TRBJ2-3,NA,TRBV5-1,CASRRTSGSLTDTQYF,TGCGCCAGCAGAAGGACTAGCGGGAGCCTCACAGATACGCAGTATTTT
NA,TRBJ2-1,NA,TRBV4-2,CASSPLNLPYYNEQFF,TGTGCCAGCAGCCCCCTCAATTTACCGTACTACAATGAGCAGTTCTTC
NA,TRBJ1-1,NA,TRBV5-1,CASSPGLMNTEAFF,TGCGCCAGCAGCCCCGGTTTGATGAACACTGAAGCTTTCTTT
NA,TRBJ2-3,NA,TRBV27,CASRPLWASISTDTQYF,TGTGCCAGCAGACCTCTTTGGGCGTCTATTAGCACAGATACGCAGTATTTT
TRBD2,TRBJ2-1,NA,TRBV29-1,CSVCMASGYNEQFF,TGCAGCGTTTGTATGGCTAGCGGTTACAATGAGCAGTTCTTC
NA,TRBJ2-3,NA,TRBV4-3,CASSQDHAGIIDTQYF,TGCGCCAGCAGCCAAGATCATGCAGGGATTATAGATACGCAGTATTTT
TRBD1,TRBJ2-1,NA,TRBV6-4,CASSEQGAQNEQFF,TGTGCCAGCAGTGAACAGGGGGCGCAAAACGAGCAGTTCTTC
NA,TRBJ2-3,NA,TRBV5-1,CASSLGGSTDTQYF,TGCGCCAGCAGCTTGGGGGGGAGCACAGATACGCAGTATTTT
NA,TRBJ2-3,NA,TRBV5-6,CASSLFGPLTDTQYF,TGTGCCAGCAGCTTGTTCGGTCCCCTCACAGATACGCAGTATTTT
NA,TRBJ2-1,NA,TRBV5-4,CASSLDLGGHNEQFF,TGTGCCAGCAGCTTGGATTTAGGAGGACACAATGAGCAGTTCTTC
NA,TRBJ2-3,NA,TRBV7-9,CASSLGGLGAPDTQYF,TGTGCCAGCAGCTTAGGTGGGCTAGGGGCCCCGGATACGCAGTATTTT
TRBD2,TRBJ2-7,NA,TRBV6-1,CAATSGSKSYEQYF,TGTGCCGCCACTAGCGGGAGTAAATCCTACGAGCAGTACTTC
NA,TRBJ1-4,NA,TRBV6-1,CASSVGATNEKLFF,TGTGCCAGCAGTGTGGGGGCAACTAATGAAAAACTGTTTTTT
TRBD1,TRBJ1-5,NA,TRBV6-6,CASREGAGNQPQHF,TGTGCCAGCAGGGAGGGGGCAGGCAATCAGCCCCAGCATTTT
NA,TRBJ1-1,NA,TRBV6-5,CASSYGRNTEAFF,TGTGCCAGCAGTTACGGGAGGAACACTGAAGCTTTCTTT
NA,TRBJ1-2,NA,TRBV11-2,CASSGGRGNYGYTF,TGTGCCAGCAGCGGTGGGAGGGGTAACTATGGCTACACCTTC
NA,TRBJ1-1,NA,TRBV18,CASSPPSTSQVEAFF,TGTGCCAGCTCACCACCATCCACCAGTCAAGTTGAAGCTTTCTTT
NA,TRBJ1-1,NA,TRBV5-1,CASSSSGGGDTEAFF,TGCGCCAGCAGCTCAAGTGGAGGGGGGGACACTGAAGCTTTCTTT
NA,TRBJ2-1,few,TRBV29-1,CSVDKVPGLNNEQFF,TGCAGCGTTGACAAGGTGCCGGGACTCAACAATGAGCAGTTCTTC
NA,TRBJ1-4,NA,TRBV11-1,CASSSDRYEKLFF,TGTGCCAGCAGTAGTGACCGATACGAAAAACTGTTTTTT
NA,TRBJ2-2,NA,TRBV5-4,CASSLGQPYTGELFF,TGTGCCAGCAGCTTGGGCCAGCCATACACCGGGGAGCTGTTTTTT
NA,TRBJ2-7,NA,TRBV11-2,CASSFYGGSSYEQYF,TGTGCCAGCAGCTTTTACGGAGGCAGCTCCTACGAGCAGTACTTC
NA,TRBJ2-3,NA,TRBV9,CASSVGPLVDTQYF,TGTGCCAGCAGCGTCGGGCCGCTGGTAGATACGCAGTATTTT
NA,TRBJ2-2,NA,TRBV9,CASSVGGGSAGELFF,TGTGCCAGCAGCGTAGGAGGGGGGAGTGCCGGGGAGCTGTTTTTT
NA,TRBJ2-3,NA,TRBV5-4,CASSLQWTPSTDTQYF,TGTGCCAGCAGCCTACAATGGACACCTAGCACAGATACGCAGTATTTT
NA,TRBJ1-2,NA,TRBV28,CASIPSTDYGYTF,TGTGCCAGCATCCCCTCAACTGACTATGGCTACACCTTC
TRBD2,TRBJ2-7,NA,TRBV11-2,CASSLGIAGTYEQYF,TGTGCCAGCAGCTTAGGCATAGCGGGGACCTACGAGCAGTACTTC
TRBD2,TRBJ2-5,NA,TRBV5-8,CASTLLAGARETQYF,TGTGCCAGCACCCTCCTAGCGGGAGCACGAGAGACCCAGTACTTC
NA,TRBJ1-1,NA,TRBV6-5,CASISGMNTEAFF,TGTGCCAGCATCTCAGGTATGAACACTGAAGCTTTCTTT
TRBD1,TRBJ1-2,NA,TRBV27,CASSPVGQGRDYGYTF,TGTGCCAGCAGTCCTGTCGGACAGGGGCGCGACTATGGCTACACCTTC
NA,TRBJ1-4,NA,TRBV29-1,CSGSGGADREKLFF,TGCAGCGGGTCCGGGGGGGCGGATCGTGAAAAACTGTTTTTT
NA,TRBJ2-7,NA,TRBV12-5,CASGLDGREQYF,TGTGCTAGTGGTTTGGACGGCCGAGAGCAGTACTTC
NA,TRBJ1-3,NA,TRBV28,CASTRTGSSGNTIYF,TGTGCCAGCACCCGAACAGGTAGCTCTGGAAACACCATATATTTT